This T cell receptor (beta chain) was found in a study of breast tumors, draining lymph nodes, adjacent tissues. Whole-study findings and limits: Tumor TCR diversity was below lymph nodes but above nontumor tissue.

Samples came from axillary lymph nodes draining the breast cancer. The CDR3 adds up to 24 amino acids, both ends counted. From germline, CDR1 is SGHTA and CDR2 FQGNSA. As to this clonotype: What it recognizes is unknown. The DNA is left out, because the CDR3 cannot be placed on it with certainty; the CDR3 is given as TCRdb lists it.

MiXCR, run by TCRdb on the multiplex PCR reads, gives a single entry per CDR3 protein. The repertoire holds about 180,000 distinct CDR3 sequences, with 30% to 35% as singletons. This receptor was taken from a female donor with breast cancer. Some clones in this sample may be carry-over from other donors' samples. This sequence joins TRBV7-2 and TRBJ1-5; TRBD1, the D gene given by the table, was not confirmed from the DNA. Sequenced: axillary lymph node tissue. CDR3 region: CASSLGQGDYGYTFGSGEAQPQHF.